A selection of T cell receptor beta chains follows, all from one sample in a study of cytomegalovirus exposure and HLA in healthy donors. Only in-frame clones appear in the TCRdb table, and some are missing; sequencing was by immunoSEQ multiplex PCR. The table lists 150,000 to 200,000 clones, around three quarters of them singletons, with 2% to 2.5% in the top ten. The specimen was PBMCs. All receptors come from a woman in her 30s in good health and CMV-seropositive. CDR3s include the opening cysteine and the closing phenylalanine or tryptophan. A D gene is named only where the DNA matches it firmly. Clone size is not always given. Where it is, it says once, few, many or a class for expanded clones.

J gene	clone size	D gene	V gene	CDR3 DNA	CDR3 protein
TRBJ1-2	once	.	TRBV14	TGTGCCAGCAGCCTCGCCCGACTGAGGGGCTACACCTTC	CASSLARLRGYTF
TRBJ2-3	few	TRBD1	TRBV30	TGTGCCTGGAGTGACGGACAGGGGGCTGGAGATACGCAGTATTTT	CAWSDGQGAGDTQYF
TRBJ2-7	.	.	TRBV18	TGTGCCAGCTCACCACCCTCCTCCTACGAGCAGTACTTC	CASSPPSSYEQYF
TRBJ1-1	.	TRBD1	TRBV28	TGTGCCAGCAGCCTACAGGGGATGAACACTGAAGCTTTCTTT	CASSLQGMNTEAFF
TRBJ1-2	.	TRBD1	TRBV7-8	TGTGCCAGCAGCGTGCCGGGACAGGGGAGGGATGGCTACACCTTC	CASSVPGQGRDGYTF
TRBJ1-6	.	.	TRBV27	TGTGCCAGCAGTTTATCCCGAGGAGGGGAGTCACCCCTCCACTTT	CASSLSRGGESPLHF
TRBJ2-6	few	TRBD2	TRBV6-5	TGTGCCAGCAGTTACTGGGGGGGTGGGGCCAACGTCCTGACTTTC	CASSYWGGGANVLTF
TRBJ1-4	.	TRBD1	TRBV4-3	TGCGCCAGCAGCCAAGAGGCTGGGACAGGGGCCGAAAAACTGTTTTTT	CASSQEAGTGAEKLFF
TRBJ2-3	.	TRBD1	TRBV30	TGTGCCTGGAGTGTGTCTAGGACAGGGGTAGGAGATACGCAGTATTTT	CAWSVSRTGVGDTQYF
TRBJ1-6	.	.	TRBV27	TGTGCCAGCAGTTTTCGGGGGAATAATTCACCCCTCCACTTT	CASSFRGNNSPLHF
TRBJ2-5	.	.	TRBV6-6	TGTGCCAGCAGGACACAGGGGGGGGAGACCCAGTACTTC	CASRTQGGETQYF
TRBJ2-7	.	TRBD1	TRBV19	TGTGCCAGTAGTGCCGGGACAGGGGCCTACGAGCAGTACTTC	CASSAGTGAYEQYF
TRBJ2-3	.	TRBD1	TRBV7-9	TGTGCCAGCAGCTTAGCGCGGACAGGGGGAGATACGCAGTATTTT	CASSLARTGGDTQYF
TRBJ2-2	.	.	TRBV4-3	TGCGCCAGCAGCCCCGGCCCAGGTAGCACCGGGGAGCTGTTTTTT	CASSPGPGSTGELFF
TRBJ1-3	.	.	TRBV7-6	TGTGCCAGCAGGCGGCTTGGCGCATACACCATATATTTT	CASRRLGAYTIYF
TRBJ1-5	.	.	TRBV7-2	TGTGCCAGCAGCCCCCGGGGTCAGCCCCAGCATTTT	CASSPRGQPQHF
TRBJ1-4	.	TRBD1	TRBV5-4	TGTGCCAGCAGCCAAAAGGGGACAGGGTCTGAAAAACTGTTTTTT	CASSQKGTGSEKLFF
TRBJ1-5	.	TRBD1	TRBV6-1	TGTGCCAGCAGCAGAGGGGGCTTCAATCAGCCCCAGCATTTT	CASSRGGFNQPQHF
TRBJ2-4	.	.	TRBV30	TGTGCCTGGAGGGACAGTTGGGGAAACATTCAGTACTTC	CAWRDSWGNIQYF
TRBJ1-2	.	.	TRBV14	TGTGCCAGCAGCGGAATCGACAGTGACCTTGATTATGGCTACACCTTC	CASSGIDSDLDYGYTF
TRBJ1-5	few	.	TRBV27	TGTGCCAGCAGCTATGACCGGACAGATCAGCCCCAGCATTTT	CASSYDRTDQPQHF
TRBJ2-1	.	TRBD1	TRBV6-6	TGTGCCAGCAGCCTAGGGACAGGGGAGCAGTTCTTC	CASSLGTGEQFF